This is a list of T cell receptor beta chains from one sample in a study of cytomegalovirus exposure and HLA in healthy donors. Only in-frame clones appear in the TCRdb table, and some are missing; sequencing was by immunoSEQ multiplex PCR. In the table there are about 190,000 clones, over 70% of which are singletons. Sequenced material: PBMCs. These receptors all stem from a woman aged 18-29 years in good health and CMV-seronegative. Both conserved end residues are part of each CDR3. Fields, in order: D gene, J gene, CDR3 length, V gene, clone size, CDR3 protein, CDR3 DNA. The D gene is left open where the match is weak. The listing skips clone size in some rows; elsewhere it reads once, few, many or a size class.

>-|TRBJ2-3|12|TRBV21-1|-
CASSKPPDTQYF
TGTGCCAGCAGCAAACCTCCGGATACGCAGTATTTT
>-|TRBJ1-1|16|TRBV4-1|few
CASSQAVGWRDTEAFF
TGCGCCAGCAGCCAAGCAGTGGGGTGGAGGGACACTGAAGCTTTCTTT
>-|TRBJ2-7|14|TRBV6-5|-
CASTRGGGGGEQYF
TGTGCCAGCACCCGAGGAGGGGGGGGTGGCGAGCAGTACTTC
>TRBD2|TRBJ2-2|20|TRBV9|few
CASSANKGLAGALNTGELFF
TGTGCCAGCAGCGCAAATAAGGGACTAGCGGGGGCCCTGAACACCGGGGAGCTGTTTTTT
>TRBD2|TRBJ2-3|18|TRBV5-1|-
CASSLVLTSGSRTDTQYF
TGCGCCAGCAGCTTGGTGTTAACAAGCGGGAGTCGCACAGATACGCAGTATTTT
>-|TRBJ2-1|15|TRBV6-6|-
CASSYSPGDYNEQFF
TGTGCCAGCAGTTACTCCCCGGGAGACTACAATGAGCAGTTCTTC
>TRBD1|TRBJ1-4|14|TRBV7-9|-
CASSHDRGDEKLFF
TGTGCCAGCAGCCATGACAGGGGCGATGAAAAACTGTTTTTT
>-|TRBJ2-5|15|TRBV30|-
CAWRHQLGPQETQYF
TGTGCCTGGAGACACCAACTGGGCCCCCAAGAGACCCAGTACTTC
>-|TRBJ1-2|14|TRBV27|few
CASSGGLANYGYTF
TGTGCCAGCAGCGGCGGGTTAGCTAACTATGGCTACACCTTC
>-|TRBJ2-7|15|TRBV19|few
CASSSGTSRRYEQYF
TGTGCCAGTAGTAGCGGGACTTCAAGGAGGTACGAGCAGTACTTC
>-|TRBJ2-7|16|TRBV28|few
CASSSASGLLNYEQYF
TGTGCCAGCAGTTCAGCAAGCGGCCTCCTCAACTACGAGCAGTACTTC
>TRBD1|TRBJ2-1|15|TRBV5-1|-
CASSSGTGSYNEQFF
TGCGCCAGCAGCTCCGGGACAGGTTCCTACAATGAGCAGTTCTTC
>TRBD2|TRBJ2-6|14|TRBV30|few
CAWGEGGGANVLTF
TGTGCCTGGGGTGAGGGAGGGGGGGCCAACGTCCTGACTTTC
>TRBD1|TRBJ2-7|13|TRBV5-1|-
CASRRGQDHEQYF
TGCGCCAGCAGACGGGGACAGGATCACGAGCAGTACTTC
>TRBD2|TRBJ2-1|15|TRBV7-2|-
CASSQGTSAYNEQFF
TGTGCCAGCAGCCAGGGGACTAGCGCCTACAATGAGCAGTTCTTC
>-|TRBJ2-7|16|TRBV5-6|-
CASSLVGTFSSYEQYF
TGTGCCAGCAGCTTGGTTGGGACTTTCTCGTCCTACGAGCAGTACTTC
>-|TRBJ2-1|15|TRBV30|-
CAWRGATSDYNEQFF
TGTGCCTGGAGAGGGGCTACCTCAGATTACAATGAGCAGTTCTTC
>-|TRBJ1-2|14|TRBV2|-
CASGGTGANYGYTF
TGTGCCAGCGGGGGCACGGGCGCTAACTATGGCTACACCTTC
>TRBD2|TRBJ2-7|16|TRBV7-9|-
CASSPAGTSGSHEQYF
TGTGCCAGCAGCCCCGCCGGGACTAGCGGGAGTCACGAGCAGTACTTC
>-|TRBJ1-1|13|TRBV15|-
CATSRVQLTGAFF
TGTGCCACCAGCAGAGTTCAACTAACGGGAGCTTTCTTT
>TRBD1|TRBJ1-2|17|TRBV11-2|few
CASSLVGTGNDNYGYTF
TGTGCCAGCAGCTTAGTGGGGACAGGGAACGATAACTATGGCTACACCTTC
>-|TRBJ2-2|13|TRBV30|-
CAWSAHTGGELFF
TGTGCCTGGAGTGCTCATACGGGCGGGGAGCTGTTTTTT
>TRBD1|TRBJ1-2|17|TRBV9|-
CASSVEWGVQGDYGYTF
TGTGCCAGCAGCGTAGAATGGGGGGTGCAGGGGGACTATGGCTACACCTTC
>-|TRBJ1-1|14|TRBV6-5|-
CASSYREGDTEAFF
TGTGCCAGCAGTTACAGGGAGGGGGACACTGAAGCTTTCTTT
>-|TRBJ2-1|12|TRBV29-1|-
CSVGAGVNEQFF
TGCAGCGTCGGAGCAGGGGTCAATGAGCAGTTCTTC
>-|TRBJ2-5|14|TRBV14|-
CASSHPRGGETQYF
TGTGCCAGCAGCCACCCACGGGGTGGGGAGACCCAGTACTTC
>-|TRBJ1-5|14|TRBV7-7|-
CATPGQYSNQPQHF
TGTGCCACCCCTGGACAGTATAGCAATCAGCCCCAGCATTTT
>TRBD1|TRBJ2-1|16|TRBV4-3|many
CASTPSEGQGSNEQFF
TGCGCCAGCACCCCCTCCGAGGGACAGGGGAGCAATGAGCAGTTCTTC
>-|TRBJ1-3|16|TRBV28|-
CASSLGWGHSGNTIYF
TGTGCCAGCAGTTTGGGTTGGGGCCACTCTGGAAACACCATATATTTT
>-|TRBJ1-3|15|TRBV5-8|-
CASRLRSGTGNTIYF
TGTGCCAGCAGGCTGCGGTCAGGGACTGGAAACACCATATATTTT
>-|TRBJ1-3|13|TRBV15|-
CATSFDRRNTIYF
TGTGCCACCAGCTTCGACAGGAGAAACACCATATATTTT
>TRBD1|TRBJ2-7|14|TRBV27|-
CASSPTGFRNEQYF
TGTGCCAGCAGTCCGACAGGGTTCCGGAACGAGCAGTACTTC
>-|TRBJ1-6|13|TRBV6-1|-
CASSDFINSPLHF
TGTGCCAGCAGTGACTTTATTAATTCACCCCTCCACTTT
>TRBD1|TRBJ1-4|15|TRBV9|-
CASSVSTGGWEKLFF
TGTGCCAGCAGCGTCTCTACAGGGGGTTGGGAAAAACTGTTTTTT
>TRBD2|TRBJ2-1|15|TRBV6-4|-
CASSEAGGSYNEQFF
TGTGCCAGCAGTGAAGCGGGGGGCTCCTACAATGAGCAGTTCTTC
>-|TRBJ1-1|15|TRBV27|-
CASSWVLGADTEAFF
TGTGCCAGCAGTTGGGTTCTGGGGGCAGACACTGAAGCTTTCTTT
>TRBD2|TRBJ2-7|14|TRBV29-1|-
CSVAGTSGNYEQYF
TGCAGCGTTGCCGGGACTAGCGGGAACTACGAGCAGTACTTC
>-|TRBJ2-5|15|TRBV7-2|-
CASSLGNTGWETQYF
TGTGCCAGCAGCTTAGGGAATACAGGGTGGGAGACCCAGTACTTC
>-|TRBJ1-3|12|TRBV5-1|-
CASTPGGGTIYF
TGCGCCAGCACCCCGGGAGGGGGCACCATATATTTT
>TRBD1|TRBJ1-2|14|TRBV19|-
CASSIGTAVYGYTF
TGTGCCAGTAGTATCGGGACAGCCGTCTATGGCTACACCTTC